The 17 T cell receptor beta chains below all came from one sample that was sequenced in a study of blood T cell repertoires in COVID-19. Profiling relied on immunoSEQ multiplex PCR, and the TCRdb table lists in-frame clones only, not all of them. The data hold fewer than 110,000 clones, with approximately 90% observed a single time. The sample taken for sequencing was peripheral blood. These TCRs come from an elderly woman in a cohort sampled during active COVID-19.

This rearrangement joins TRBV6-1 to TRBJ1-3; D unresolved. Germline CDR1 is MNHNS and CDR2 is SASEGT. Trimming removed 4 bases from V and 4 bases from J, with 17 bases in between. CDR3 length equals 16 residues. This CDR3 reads CASSVTTSIRGNTIYF. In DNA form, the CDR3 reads TGTGCCAGCAGTGTGACAACATCGATAAGAGGAAACACCATATATTTT.

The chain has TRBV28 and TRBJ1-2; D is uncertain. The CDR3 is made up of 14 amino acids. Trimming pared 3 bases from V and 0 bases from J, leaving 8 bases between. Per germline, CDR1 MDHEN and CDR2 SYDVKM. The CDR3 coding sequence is TGTGCCAGCAGTTTGTGGGGAGCTAACTATGGCTACACCTTC. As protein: CASSLWGANYGYTF.

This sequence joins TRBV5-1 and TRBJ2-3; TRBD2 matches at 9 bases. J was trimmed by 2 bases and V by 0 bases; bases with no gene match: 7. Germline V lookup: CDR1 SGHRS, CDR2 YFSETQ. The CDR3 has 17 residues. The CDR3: CASSLAGAGGFTDTQYF. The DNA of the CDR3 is TGCGCCAGCAGCTTGGCCGGAGCGGGGGGCTTCACAGATACGCAGTATTTT.

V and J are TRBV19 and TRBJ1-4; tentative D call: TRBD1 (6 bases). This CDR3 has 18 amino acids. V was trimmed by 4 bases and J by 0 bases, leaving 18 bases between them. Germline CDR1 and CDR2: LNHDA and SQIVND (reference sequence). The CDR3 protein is CASSNRDIRLATNEKLFF. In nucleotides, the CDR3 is TGTGCCAGTAGTAACCGGGACATCCGCCTTGCAACTAATGAAAAACTGTTTTTT.

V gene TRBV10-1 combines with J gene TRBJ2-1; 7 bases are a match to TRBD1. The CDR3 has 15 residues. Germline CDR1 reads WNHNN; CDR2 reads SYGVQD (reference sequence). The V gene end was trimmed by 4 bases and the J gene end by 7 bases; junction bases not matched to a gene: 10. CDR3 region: CASSVRDRRRNEQFF. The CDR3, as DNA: TGCGCCAGCAGTGTCCGGGACAGAAGGCGAAATGAGCAGTTCTTC.

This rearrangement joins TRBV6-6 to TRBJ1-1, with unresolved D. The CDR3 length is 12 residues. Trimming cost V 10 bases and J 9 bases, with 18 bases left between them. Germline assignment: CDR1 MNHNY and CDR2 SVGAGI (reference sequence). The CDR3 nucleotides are TGTGCCACCATTAGGGAGTTTAGTCAAGCTTTCTTT. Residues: CATIREFSQAFF.

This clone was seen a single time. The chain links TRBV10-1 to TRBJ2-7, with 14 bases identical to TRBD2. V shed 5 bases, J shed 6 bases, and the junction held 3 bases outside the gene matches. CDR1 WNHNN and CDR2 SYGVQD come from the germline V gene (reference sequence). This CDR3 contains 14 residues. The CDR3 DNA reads TGCGCCAGCAGTAGACTAGCGGGAGGGTTCGAGCAGTACTTC. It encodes CASSRLAGGFEQYF.

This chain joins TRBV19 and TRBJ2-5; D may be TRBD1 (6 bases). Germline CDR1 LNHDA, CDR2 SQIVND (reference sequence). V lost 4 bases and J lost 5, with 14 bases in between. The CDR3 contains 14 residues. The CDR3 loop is CASSTPGAQETQYF. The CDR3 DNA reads TGTGCCAGTAGTACCCCAGGGGCTCAGGAGACCCAGTACTTC.

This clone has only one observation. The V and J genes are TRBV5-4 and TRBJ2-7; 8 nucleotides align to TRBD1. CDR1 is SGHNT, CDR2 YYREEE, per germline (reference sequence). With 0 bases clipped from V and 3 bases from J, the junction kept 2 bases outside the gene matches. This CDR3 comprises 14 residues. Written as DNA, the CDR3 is TGTGCCAGCAGCTTGGGACAGGGGTACTACGAGCAGTACTTC. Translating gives CASSLGQGYYEQYF.

CDR3 loop: CASSLRGAIQPQHF. DNA for the CDR3: TGTGCCAGCAGCTTGCGGGGGGCTATTCAGCCCCAGCATTTT. The rearrangement uses TRBV5-6 and TRBJ1-5; a possible D gene is TRBD1 (6 bases). V was trimmed by 1 base and J by 6 bases, leaving 11 bases between them. Per the germline V gene, CDR1 is SGHDT and CDR2 is YYEEEE. The CDR3 sequence is 14 residues long.

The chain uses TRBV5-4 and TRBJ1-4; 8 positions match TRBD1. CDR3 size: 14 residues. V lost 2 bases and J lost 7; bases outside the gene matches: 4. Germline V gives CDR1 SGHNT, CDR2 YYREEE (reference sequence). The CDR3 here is CASSLGQGGEKLFF. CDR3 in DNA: TGTGCCAGCAGCTTAGGACAGGGAGGTGAAAAACTGTTTTTT.

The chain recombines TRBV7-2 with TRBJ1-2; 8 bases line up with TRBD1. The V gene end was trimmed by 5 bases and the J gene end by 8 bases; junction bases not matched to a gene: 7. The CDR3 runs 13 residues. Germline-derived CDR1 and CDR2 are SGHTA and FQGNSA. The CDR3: CASSKTGVEGYTF. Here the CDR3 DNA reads TGTGCCAGCAGCAAGACAGGGGTCGAGGGCTACACCTTC.

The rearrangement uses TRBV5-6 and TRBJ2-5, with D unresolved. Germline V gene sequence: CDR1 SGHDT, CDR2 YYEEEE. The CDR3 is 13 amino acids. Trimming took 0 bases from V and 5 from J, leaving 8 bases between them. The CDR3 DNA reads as TGTGCCAGCAGCTTGGGACATACGGAGACCCAGTACTTC. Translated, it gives CASSLGHTETQYF.

CDR3 region: CASSGTGGPVGEQYF. The CDR3 DNA reads as TGTGCCAGCAGCGGGACAGGGGGTCCTGTCGGAGAGCAGTACTTC. The rearrangement joins TRBV3-1 (or the pseudogene TRBV3-2) to TRBJ2-7, with 11 positions matching TRBD1. Trimming cost V 5 bases and J 7 bases; bases outside gene matches: 10. The CDR3 has 15 residues. Germline V gives CDR1 LGHDT, CDR2 YNNKEL (reference sequence).

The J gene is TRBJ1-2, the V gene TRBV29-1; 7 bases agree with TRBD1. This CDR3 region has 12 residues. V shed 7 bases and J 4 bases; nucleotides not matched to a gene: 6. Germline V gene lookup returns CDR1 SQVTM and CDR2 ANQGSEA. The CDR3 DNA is TGCAGCGCTACAGGGGATGGCTATGGCTACACCTTC. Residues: CSATGDGYGYTF.

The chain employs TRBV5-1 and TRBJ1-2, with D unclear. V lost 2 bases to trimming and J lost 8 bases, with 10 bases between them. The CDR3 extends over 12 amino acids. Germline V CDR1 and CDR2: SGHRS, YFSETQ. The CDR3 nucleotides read TGCGCCAGCAGCTTCCTGTCGGAGGGCTACACCTTC. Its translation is CASSFLSEGYTF.

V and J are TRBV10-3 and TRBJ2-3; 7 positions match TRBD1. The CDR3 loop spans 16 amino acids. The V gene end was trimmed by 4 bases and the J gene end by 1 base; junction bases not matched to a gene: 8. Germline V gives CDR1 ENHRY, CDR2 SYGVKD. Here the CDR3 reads CAISAPDRAGTDTQYF. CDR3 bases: TGTGCCATCAGTGCTCCTGACAGGGCTGGCACAGATACGCAGTATTTT.